This TCR beta chain was sequenced for a study of blood T cell repertoires in COVID-19. Germline V gene data show CDR1 as SEHNR and CDR2 as FQNEAQ (reference sequence). Trimming removed 3 bases from V and 2 bases from J, with 4 bases in between. The CDR3 runs 12 residues. TCRdb keeps only in-frame clones here, not all; method: immunoSEQ multiplex PCR. Of around 260,000 clones in the sample, 80% to 90% were seen once. Source material: peripheral blood. The sequence derives from an older woman with COVID-19, enrolled during active disease. The V call is TRBV7-9, the J call TRBJ1-2; D remains ambiguous. CDR3 DNA sequence: TGTGCCAGCAGCTTCGGGAACTATGGCTACACCTTC. It specifies CASSFGNYGYTF.